The T cell receptor beta chain described here comes from a study of blood T cell repertoires in COVID-19. Study-wide context: Donors in the United States, Italy and Spain gave samples during acute or convalescent COVID-19. T cells, B-cell-depleted T cells, or PBMCs supplied cDNA or gDNA.

In the original workflow: Amplification from reference gene primers served as the basis for estimated nucleated cell counts. Clones were read by immunoSEQ multiplex PCR, and TCRdb kept only the in-frame ones, dropping some. Clone size and V and J calls were adopted from that table, with D and trimming inferred from the DNA. This table has hundreds of thousands of clones, about 90% appearing once. Donors were grouped by their self-reported clinical history. Trimming took 5 bases from V and 6 from J, leaving 15 bases between them. Germline CDR1 is SGHTA and CDR2 is FQGNSA. This CDR3 contains 14 residues.

Material for sequencing was PBMCs or T cells enriched from blood (not recorded which). The chain couples TRBV7-2 to TRBJ2-3; maybe TRBD1 (5 bases). This TCR was sampled from a woman younger than 30 with acute COVID-19. CDR3 nucleotides: TGTGCCAGCAGCGCCCAGGCAGGGCCCGATACGCAGTATTTT. It translates to CASSAQAGPDTQYF. Full variable domain (rest looked up from reference TRBV7-2 and TRBJ2-3): GAGVSQSPSNKVTEKGKDVELRCDPISGHTALYWYRQSLGQGLEFLIYFQGNSAPDKSGLPSDRFSAERTGGSVSTLTIQRTQQEDSAVYLCASSAQAGPDTQYFGPGTRLTVL.